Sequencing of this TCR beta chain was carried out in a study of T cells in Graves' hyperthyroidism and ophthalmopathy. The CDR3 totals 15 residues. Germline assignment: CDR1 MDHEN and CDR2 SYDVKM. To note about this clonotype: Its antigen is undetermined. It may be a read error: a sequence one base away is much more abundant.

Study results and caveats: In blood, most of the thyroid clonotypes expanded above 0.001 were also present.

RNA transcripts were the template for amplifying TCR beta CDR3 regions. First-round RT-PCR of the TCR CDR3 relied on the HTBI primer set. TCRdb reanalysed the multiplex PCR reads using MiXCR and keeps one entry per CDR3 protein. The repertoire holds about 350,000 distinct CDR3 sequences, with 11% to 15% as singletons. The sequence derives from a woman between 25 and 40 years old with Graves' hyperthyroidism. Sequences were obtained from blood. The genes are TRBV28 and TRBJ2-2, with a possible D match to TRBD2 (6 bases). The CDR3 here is CATTRLLLPTGGLFF. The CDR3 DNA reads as TGTGCCACGACCCGACTCCTTTTACCCACCGGGGGGCTGTTTTTT.